The clone carrying this TCR beta chain has only one observation. The antigen is not known. The CDR3 is 16 residues long. Method: immunoSEQ multiplex PCR; TCRdb's copy keeps in-frame clones and lacks some. The table records 130,000 to 150,000 clones, 89% of them present only once. The source of the sample is a study of T cell responses to AZD1222 COVID-19 vaccine. General observations from the study: Dominant at 160-218 and 743-854, vaccine-associated CD4 TCRs also spanned spike. Seropositivity was recorded at baseline in only 6 or 7 AZD1222 recipients.

The material sequenced was peripheral blood, taken on day 0 of AZD1222 vaccination. The gene calls are TRBV21-1 and TRBJ1-5. TRBV21-1 is deemed a pseudogene. The clonotype comes from an adult in good health. The CDR3 DNA reads as TGTGCCAGCAGCTCAAATAGTAAAGAGATTAATCAGCCCCAGCATTTT. This encodes CASSSNSKEINQPQHF.